Here is one TCR beta chain with its context. The data were obtained in a study of CD8 T cells in Susac syndrome. V lost 0 bases to trimming and J lost 3 bases, with 9 bases between them. CDR3 size: 14 residues. The germline V gene encodes CDR1 SGHDT and CDR2 YYEEEE. Reverse transcription used roughly 0.45 to 1 ug RNA and random hexamers. TCRdb recomputed calls from the immunoSEQ multiplex PCR reads with MiXCR, one row per CDR3 protein. Of a few hundred thousand distinct CDR3 sequences listed, roughly 92% are singletons. This receptor was taken from a human donor with multiple sclerosis. Sample: CD8+ T cells from PBMCs. The chain has TRBV5-6 and TRBJ1-2, with D tentatively TRBD1 (5 bases). CDR3 coding DNA: TGTGCCAGCAGCTTGGACGACAGTTACTATGGCTACACCTTC. The encoded protein is CASSLDDSYYGYTF.